This T cell receptor (beta chain) was found in a study of OX40 agonist ivuxolimab in advanced cancers. The study's findings and limits: Low normalized clonal expansion also occurred in some nonresponding patients.

Measured with immunoSEQ multiplex PCR; TCRdb has only the in-frame clones, and not every one. The table has tens of thousands of clones, 75% to 85% seen once. V lost 6 bases and J 6 bases, leaving 13 bases between the germline ends. Per germline, CDR1 SGHVS and CDR2 FQNEAQ. The CDR3 is 13 residues long. Turning to this clone: Its antigen is not identified.

The material sequenced was CD4+ or CD8+ T cells sorted from blood, taken in a trial of the OX40 agonist ivuxolimab. The receptor was derived from an adult with an advanced solid tumor such as melanoma, head and neck, liver or kidney cancer. The rearrangement links TRBV7-8 to TRBJ2-3; no reliable D call. The CDR3, as DNA: TGTGCCAGCAGTGGGCCAGCCGGGGATACGCAGTATTTT. It codes for CASSGPAGDTQYF.